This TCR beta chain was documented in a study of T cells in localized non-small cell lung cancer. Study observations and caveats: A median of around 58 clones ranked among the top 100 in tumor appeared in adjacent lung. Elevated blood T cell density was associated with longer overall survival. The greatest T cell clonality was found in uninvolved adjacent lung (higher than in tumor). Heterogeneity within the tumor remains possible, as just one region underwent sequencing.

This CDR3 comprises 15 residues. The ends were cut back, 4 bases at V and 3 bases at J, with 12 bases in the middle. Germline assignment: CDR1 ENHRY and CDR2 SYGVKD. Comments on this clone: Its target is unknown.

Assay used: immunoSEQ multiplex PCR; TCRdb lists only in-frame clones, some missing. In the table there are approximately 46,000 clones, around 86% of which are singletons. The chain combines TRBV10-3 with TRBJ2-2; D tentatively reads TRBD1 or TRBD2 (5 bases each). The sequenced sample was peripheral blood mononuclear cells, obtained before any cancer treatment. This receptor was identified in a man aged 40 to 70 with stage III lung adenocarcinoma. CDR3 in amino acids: CAISGGPGDTGELFF. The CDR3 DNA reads TGTGCCATCAGTGGGGGACCTGGGGACACCGGGGAGCTGTTTTTT.